Below are 24 T cell receptor beta chains sequenced from a single sample in a study of T-cell memory formation after mild COVID-19. A single record per CDR3 protein comes from TCRdb applying MiXCR to the 5' RACE reads. Of hundreds of thousands of distinct CDR3 sequences listed, roughly 18% were seen once; the top ten hold around 11%. Sequencing input: PBMCs or a T cell subset sorted from them (not recorded which). The receptors shown here come from an adult woman who had mild COVID-19 (a few samples of this study predate the infection). Cell type and time point are not known.

This clonotype has just a few counts. CDR3 residues: CASSLWGVSDRLSSTDTQYF. The CDR3 DNA follows: TGTGCCAGCAGTTTATGGGGAGTTAGTGACCGTCTCTCTAGCACAGATACGCAGTATTTT. The chain links TRBV28 to TRBJ2-3, with D possibly TRBD2 on 5 matching bases. The CDR3 is 20 amino acids. The germline gives CDR1 MDHEN, CDR2 SYDVKM. The V gene lost 0 bases and the J gene lost 0 bases, with 22 bases spanning the gap.

This clonotype came up a few times. The chain uses TRBV24-1 and TRBJ1-1; D is unclear. Looked up from germline, CDR1 is KGHDR and CDR2 is SFDVKD. V gave up 7 bases and J gave up 2 bases, with 7 bases separating them. This CDR3 is built from 12 residues. CDR3 nucleotide sequence: TGTGCCACCAGGGACGGAAACACTGAAGCTTTCTTT. This gives the protein CATRDGNTEAFF.

This clonotype was counted only a few times. The rearrangement uses TRBV12-3 or TRBV12-4 and TRBJ1-5; D gene unclear. The CDR3 totals 14 residues. V was pared by 0 bases and J by 8 bases, with 11 bases between. CDR3 nucleotides: TGTGCCAGCAGTTTAGCGCCGGTTGGGAAGCCCCAGCATTTT. Translating gives CASSLAPVGKPQHF.

Only a few counts were recorded for this clonotype. V and J are TRBV5-1 and TRBJ1-1; D perhaps matches TRBD1 (6 bases). There are 15 residues in the CDR3. V lost 3 bases and J lost 3, with 15 bases in between. The V gene's germline CDR1 is SGHRS and CDR2 YFSETQ. CDR3 nucleotide sequence: TGCGCCAGCAGCTGGGGTGAAGGGGGAGACACTGAAGCTTTCTTT. Residues: CASSWGEGGDTEAFF.

V and J are TRBV7-8 and TRBJ2-7; TRBD2 agrees at 8 bases. CDR1 SGHVS and CDR2 FQNEAQ come from the germline V gene. The CDR3 contains 15 residues. V trimming: 5 bases; J trimming: 0 bases; junction bases outside the gene matches: 6. The CDR3, as DNA: TGTGCCAGCAGCAGACTAGCGTCGAGCTCCTACGAGCAGTACTTC. It specifies CASSRLASSSYEQYF.

The rearrangement uses TRBV12-3 or TRBV12-4 and TRBJ2-5, with TRBD2 as a possible D gene (5 bases). Trimming took 6 bases from V and 5 from J, leaving 10 bases between them. The CDR3 runs 12 residues. The CDR3 protein is CASSREWETQYF. CDR3 DNA sequence: TGTGCCAGCAGCCGGGAATGGGAGACCCAGTACTTC.

This sequence joins TRBV5-1 and TRBJ1-5, with D perhaps TRBD1 (6 bases). V was trimmed by 0 bases and J by 4 bases, leaving 8 bases between them. This CDR3 has 14 amino acids. Germline lookup yields CDR1 SGHRS and CDR2 YFSETQ. In nucleotides, the CDR3 is TGCGCCAGCAGCTTGGGGACAGTTAATCAGCCCCAGCATTTT. Residues: CASSLGTVNQPQHF.

This chain uses TRBV4-1 with TRBJ1-2, with a tentative D call TRBD1 (6 bases). Trimming left V 1 base short and J 3 bases short, with 12 bases between. The CDR3 is 15 amino acids. CDR1 MGHRA and CDR2 YSYEKL come from the germline V gene. CDR3 region: CASSQGAGADYGYTF. The CDR3 bases are TGCGCCAGCAGCCAAGGGGCAGGGGCGGACTATGGCTACACCTTC.

This clonotype was seen a handful of times. V usage is TRBV5-1 and J usage is TRBJ2-2; D is unclear. V dropped 5 bases and J dropped 1 base, with 9 bases sitting between them. CDR1 is SGHRS and CDR2 is YFSETQ in the germline V gene. This CDR3 has 14 amino acids. The CDR3 nucleotides read TGCGCCAGCAGACAGATTGAGAACACCGGGGAGCTGTTTTTT. Protein sequence: CASRQIENTGELFF.

The genes are TRBV2 and TRBJ1-4; D unclear. The CDR3 runs 15 residues. CDR1 is SNHLY, CDR2 FYNNEI, per germline. Trimming removed 4 bases from V and 3 bases from J, with 12 bases in between. The CDR3 DNA follows: TGTGCCAGCAGTGCCCTCCGGGTCTCTAATGAAAAACTGTTTTTT. Its translation is CASSALRVSNEKLFF.

V gene TRBV24-1 combines with J gene TRBJ2-2; D is unclear. Germline CDR1 is KGHDR and CDR2 is SFDVKD. V shed 4 bases and J shed 1 base, with 6 bases lying between them. The CDR3 is made up of 14 amino acids. This CDR3 reads CATSERVNTGELFF. The CDR3 DNA reads TGTGCCACCAGTGAGCGCGTGAACACCGGGGAGCTGTTTTTT.

This clonotype was recorded a few times. V usage is TRBV7-9 and J usage is TRBJ2-3; 9 bases line up with TRBD1. CDR3 length: 16 amino acids. V lost 4 bases to trimming and J lost 1 base; unmatched junction nucleotides: 6. The germline gives CDR1 SEHNR, CDR2 FQNEAQ (reference sequence). CDR3 DNA: TGTGCCAGCAGCTCACAGGGGGCATGGGGCACAGATACGCAGTATTTT. This gives the protein CASSSQGAWGTDTQYF.

This clonotype was picked up a small number of times. The chain links TRBV7-3 to TRBJ2-6; D possibly corresponds to TRBD1 (6 bases). CDR3 length: 19 residues. V lost 4 bases and J lost 0, with 19 bases in between. The germline V gene has CDR1 SGHTA and CDR2 FQGTGA. In DNA, the CDR3 is TGTGCCAGCAGCTCTACAGGGAGTTCGGTCTTCTCTGGGGCCAACGTCCTGACTTTC. This encodes CASSSTGSSVFSGANVLTF.

This clonotype showed up just a few times. The V call is TRBV4-3, the J call TRBJ2-7, with D possibly being TRBD1 (6 bases). The CDR3 runs 15 residues. V lost 0 bases and J lost 5, with 14 bases in between. The germline CDR1 and CDR2 sequences are LGHNA and YSLEER. CDR3 in amino acids: CASSQEYRTDNEQYF. CDR3 nucleotides: TGCGCCAGCAGCCAAGAGTATCGGACAGACAACGAGCAGTACTTC.

The rearrangement links TRBV12-3 or TRBV12-4 to TRBJ2-7; D perhaps matches TRBD2 (6 bases). Trimming took off 6 bases at V and 5 bases at J, with 20 bases between the two ends. The length of the CDR3 is 15 residues. CDR3 sequence (DNA): TGTGCCAGCAGCCCCGGGGGTCGACCTCAGGACGAGCAGTACTTC. Translating it yields CASSPGGRPQDEQYF.

The chain carries TRBV24-1 and TRBJ2-3; D tentatively reads TRBD1 or TRBD2 (5 bases each). Germline V CDR1 and CDR2: KGHDR, SFDVKD. V shed 4 bases and J shed 4 bases, with 17 bases lying between them. The CDR3 covers 16 residues. In DNA, the CDR3 is TGTGCCACCAGTGACCCCAGGACAAGGCGGGCAGATACGCAGTATTTT. It codes for CATSDPRTRRADTQYF.

A few counts support this clonotype. V gene TRBV19 combines with J gene TRBJ2-7, with 7 positions matching TRBD2. The CDR3 has 14 residues. Germline V lookup: CDR1 LNHDA, CDR2 SQIVND (reference sequence). V shed 9 bases and J 2 bases; nucleotides not matched to a gene: 10. The chain's CDR3 is CASSPGLEAYEQYF. The CDR3, as DNA: TGTGCCAGCTCCCCCGGACTAGAAGCCTACGAGCAGTACTTC.

This clonotype was picked up a small number of times. The chain has TRBV5-1 and TRBJ2-7, with 7 bases fitting TRBD1. V lost 0 bases, J lost 3 bases, and 6 bases stayed unmatched. The CDR3 contains 15 residues. CDR1 SGHRS and CDR2 YFSETQ come from the germline V gene. CDR3 DNA sequence: TGCGCCAGCAGCTTGGGCGACAGGGTAGGCTACGAGCAGTACTTC. Amino acid sequence: CASSLGDRVGYEQYF.

This chain connects TRBV12-3 or TRBV12-4 to TRBJ1-2; TRBD1 matches at 8 bases. V was clipped by 6 bases and J by 4 bases; unmatched bases: 4. This CDR3 spans 13 amino acids. This chain's CDR3 is CASRMTGAYGYTF. DNA of the CDR3: TGTGCCAGCAGGATGACAGGGGCCTATGGCTACACCTTC.

V gene TRBV7-2 combines with J gene TRBJ2-1, with 9 bases matching TRBD2. CDR3 size: 16 residues. The junction had 5 bases not matched to a gene; V was cut back by 2 bases and J by 3 bases. Germline V gene sequence: CDR1 SGHTA, CDR2 FQGNSA. The CDR3 region has the DNA TGTGCCAGCAGCTTAAGGGGTAGCGGGAGCTACAATGAGCAGTTCTTC. This encodes CASSLRGSGSYNEQFF.

This clonotype has just a few counts. The CDR3 spells CATSDPTGGGETQYF. In nucleotides, the CDR3 is TGTGCCACCAGTGATCCGACAGGGGGCGGAGAGACCCAGTACTTC. The chain employs TRBV24-1 and TRBJ2-5; the match to TRBD1 covers 10 bases. The germline gives CDR1 KGHDR, CDR2 SFDVKD. V lost 3 bases and J lost 4; bases outside the gene matches: 4. The CDR3 is 15 amino acids.

The gene calls are TRBV10-3 and TRBJ1-1, with D possibly TRBD1 on 5 matching bases. Trimming removed 4 bases at V and 5 bases at J, with 17 bases between. Germline CDR1 ENHRY, CDR2 SYGVKD. The CDR3 is made up of 15 amino acids. For the CDR3, the DNA is TGTGCCATCAGTGCCCCAGGACAAAGAGGGACTGAAGCTTTCTTT. This translates into CAISAPGQRGTEAFF.

This clonotype showed up just a few times. V gene TRBV12-3 or TRBV12-4 combines with J gene TRBJ2-3, with TRBD2 identical over 13 bases. The trim removed 5 bases at V and 8 bases at J, leaving 13 bases unmatched. The CDR3 sequence is 17 residues long. In DNA, the CDR3 is TGTGCCAGCAGTGGGACCGGACTAGCGGGGGCCCTTGGTACGCAGTATTTT. It is translated as CASSGTGLAGALGTQYF.

This clonotype was seen a few times. This chain uses TRBV6-4 with TRBJ2-2; unclear D gene. V was clipped by 2 bases and J by 6 bases, with 13 bases between them. The CDR3 covers 15 residues. Looked up from germline, CDR1 is MRHNA and CDR2 is SNTAGT. The chain's CDR3 is CASSDVAGSAGELFF. DNA of the CDR3: TGTGCCAGCAGTGACGTTGCAGGTTCTGCCGGGGAGCTGTTTTTT.